A selection of T cell receptor beta chains follows, all from one sample in a study of cytomegalovirus exposure and HLA in healthy donors. Profiling relied on immunoSEQ multiplex PCR, and the TCRdb table lists in-frame clones only, not all of them. Of about 110,000 clones listed, roughly 80% were seen once; the top ten hold approximately 2.4%. Sequenced: PBMCs. These receptor sequences come from a middle-aged man in good health and CMV-seronegative. The CDR3 runs from the conserved cysteine through the conserved F or W. The order of the fields is D gene, clone size, J gene, V gene, CDR3 protein, CDR3 DNA. D genes are given only for firm matches. Clone sizes are given selectively: once, few, many, or a class where the clone is expanded.

D: TRBD1; size: NA; J: TRBJ2-3; V: TRBV5-1; CDR3: CASSLGDRGRTDTQYF; DNA: TGCGCCAGCAGCTTGGGGGACAGGGGGCGCACAGATACGCAGTATTTT
D: NA; size: NA; J: TRBJ2-5; V: TRBV2; CDR3: CASSPDRQETQYF; DNA: TGTGCCAGCAGTCCCGACAGGCAAGAGACCCAGTACTTC
D: NA; size: NA; J: TRBJ2-5; V: TRBV10-3; CDR3: CAISEGGLYQETQYF; DNA: TGTGCCATCAGTGAGGGTGGACTGTACCAAGAGACCCAGTACTTC
D: TRBD1; size: NA; J: TRBJ1-2; V: TRBV5-4; CDR3: CASSLEGTGFRGYTF; DNA: TGTGCCAGCAGCTTGGAGGGGACAGGGTTTCGTGGCTACACCTTC
D: NA; size: NA; J: TRBJ2-1; V: TRBV2; CDR3: CASATISYNEQFF; DNA: TGTGCCAGCGCTACTATTTCCTACAATGAGCAGTTCTTC
D: NA; size: NA; J: TRBJ2-7; V: TRBV6-5; CDR3: CASSSPSREQYF; DNA: TGTGCCAGCAGTTCCCCTAGTCGCGAGCAGTACTTC
D: TRBD1; size: few; J: TRBJ2-1; V: TRBV7-9; CDR3: CSSSPTIGTGRNEQFF; DNA: TGTTCCAGCAGCCCAACAATCGGGACAGGGAGGAATGAGCAGTTCTTC
D: NA; size: NA; J: TRBJ1-3; V: TRBV7-9; CDR3: CASSPRAVGGNTIYF; DNA: TGTGCCAGCAGCCCGCGTGCGGTGGGTGGAAACACCATATATTTT
D: TRBD1; size: NA; J: TRBJ1-1; V: TRBV29-1; CDR3: CSVSSGGGNTEAFF; DNA: TGCAGCGTGTCATCAGGGGGCGGTAACACTGAAGCTTTCTTT
D: NA; size: NA; J: TRBJ2-2; V: TRBV9; CDR3: CASSPRGANTGELFF; DNA: TGTGCCAGCAGCCCCCGAGGTGCGAACACCGGGGAGCTGTTTTTT
D: NA; size: NA; J: TRBJ1-1; V: TRBV18; CDR3: CASSRSGNTEAFF; DNA: TGTGCCAGCTCACGAAGCGGGAACACTGAAGCTTTCTTT
D: TRBD1; size: NA; J: TRBJ1-6; V: TRBV7-3; CDR3: CASSSGTDNSPLHF; DNA: TGTGCCAGCAGCTCCGGGACAGATAATTCACCCCTCCACTTT
D: TRBD1; size: NA; J: TRBJ1-5; V: TRBV2; CDR3: CASRANRGLNQPQHF; DNA: TGTGCCAGCAGGGCGAACAGGGGGCTAAATCAGCCCCAGCATTTT
D: TRBD1; size: NA; J: TRBJ1-2; V: TRBV19; CDR3: CASSLTDREGHGYTF; DNA: TGTGCCAGTAGTTTGACGGACAGGGAAGGACATGGCTACACCTTC
D: TRBD1; size: NA; J: TRBJ1-1; V: TRBV9; CDR3: CASSHRQGVDTEAFF; DNA: TGTGCCAGCAGCCACCGACAGGGGGTTGACACTGAAGCTTTCTTT
D: TRBD1; size: NA; J: TRBJ2-3; V: TRBV6-5; CDR3: CASTDGTGGMDTQYF; DNA: TGTGCCAGCACCGATGGGACAGGAGGGATGGATACGCAGTATTTT
D: NA; size: NA; J: TRBJ2-3; V: TRBV6-4; CDR3: CASSDRGLGADTQYF; DNA: TGTGCCAGCAGTGATCGGGGGTTAGGCGCAGATACGCAGTATTTT
D: NA; size: NA; J: TRBJ2-7; V: TRBV14; CDR3: CASSQGNTGHEQYF; DNA: TGTGCCAGCAGCCAAGGCAATACAGGGCACGAGCAGTACTTC
D: NA; size: NA; J: TRBJ1-2; V: TRBV7-8; CDR3: CASSPGGLGYGYTF; DNA: TGTGCCAGCAGCCCCGGCGGCCTCGGGTATGGCTACACCTTC
D: NA; size: few; J: TRBJ1-2; V: TRBV6-5; CDR3: CASSYSRGVGYTF; DNA: TGTGCCAGCAGTTACTCGCGGGGGGTCGGCTACACCTTC
D: TRBD1; size: NA; J: TRBJ2-1; V: TRBV18; CDR3: CASSRPGQRIYNEQFF; DNA: TGTGCCAGCTCACGGCCGGGACAGAGAATTTACAATGAGCAGTTCTTC
D: NA; size: NA; J: TRBJ1-1; V: TRBV5-1; CDR3: CASSFQGHTEAFF; DNA: TGCGCCAGCAGCTTTCAGGGACATACTGAAGCTTTCTTT
D: NA; size: NA; J: TRBJ2-3; V: TRBV5-6; CDR3: CASSLGGGLADGRWTQYF; DNA: TGTGCCAGCAGCTTGGGAGGGGGTCTAGCGGACGGACGGTGGACGCAGTATTTT
D: NA; size: NA; J: TRBJ2-7; V: TRBV19; CDR3: CASSIDRVSSYEQYF; DNA: TGTGCCAGTAGTATAGATCGGGTCTCCTCATACGAGCAGTACTTC
D: NA; size: NA; J: TRBJ2-5; V: TRBV15; CDR3: CATSRDRGQETQYF; DNA: TGTGCCACCAGCAGAGACAGGGGTCAAGAGACCCAGTACTTC
D: NA; size: NA; J: TRBJ2-2; V: TRBV27; CDR3: CASSLFSGVNTGELFF; DNA: TGTGCCAGCAGTTTATTTTCAGGGGTCAACACCGGGGAGCTGTTTTTT
D: TRBD1; size: NA; J: TRBJ2-7; V: TRBV6-1; CDR3: CASRPPGGQGEQYF; DNA: TGTGCCAGCAGACCCCCCGGGGGACAGGGCGAGCAGTACTTC
D: NA; size: NA; J: TRBJ2-7; V: TRBV5-4; CDR3: CASSLGVGISYEQYF; DNA: TGTGCCAGCAGCTTGGGGGTGGGCATCTCCTACGAGCAGTACTTC
D: NA; size: NA; J: TRBJ1-2; V: TRBV5-4; CDR3: CASSLDGQNYGYTF; DNA: TGTGCCAGCAGCTTGGATGGCCAAAACTATGGCTACACCTTC
D: NA; size: NA; J: TRBJ1-1; V: TRBV15; CDR3: CATSDWGGTVNTEAFF; DNA: TGTGCCACCAGCGATTGGGGAGGGACGGTGAACACTGAAGCTTTCTTT
D: NA; size: once; J: TRBJ1-5; V: TRBV7-4; CDR3: CASSLESGYVRNLRNQPQHF; DNA: TGTGCCAGCAGCTTAGAATCGGGGTACGTTCGAAATTTAAGGAATCAGCCCCAGCATTTT
D: TRBD2; size: once; J: TRBJ2-5; V: TRBV7-2; CDR3: CASSLARTSRETQYF; DNA: TGTGCCAGCAGCTTAGCGCGGACTAGCCGGGAGACCCAGTACTTC
D: NA; size: NA; J: TRBJ1-1; V: TRBV19; CDR3: CASSVPGLSTEAFF; DNA: TGTGCCAGTAGTGTACCGGGACTTAGCACTGAAGCTTTCTTT
D: NA; size: NA; J: TRBJ1-6; V: TRBV6-1; CDR3: CASSSGSNSPLHF; DNA: TGTGCCAGCAGTTCCGGGTCTAATTCACCCCTCCACTTT
D: NA; size: NA; J: TRBJ2-2; V: TRBV5-4; CDR3: CASSSGRELFF; DNA: TGTGCCAGCAGCTCGGGCAGGGAACTGTTTTTT
D: NA; size: NA; J: TRBJ1-1; V: TRBV19; CDR3: CASRPMGGTEAFF; DNA: TGTGCCAGTCGTCCGATGGGGGGCACTGAAGCTTTCTTT
D: NA; size: NA; J: TRBJ1-6; V: TRBV10-3; CDR3: CAISEQGASPLHF; DNA: TGTGCCATCAGTGAACAGGGTGCGTCACCCCTCCACTTT
D: TRBD2; size: NA; J: TRBJ2-2; V: TRBV5-1; CDR3: CASSEGLAFRPYTGELFF; DNA: TGCGCCAGCAGCGAGGGACTAGCCTTCCGGCCCTACACCGGGGAGCTGTTTTTT
D: TRBD2; size: NA; J: TRBJ2-2; V: TRBV6-4; CDR3: CASMAAGTGELFF; DNA: TGTGCCAGCATGGCAGCGGGGACCGGGGAGCTGTTTTTT
D: TRBD1; size: NA; J: TRBJ2-4; V: TRBV6-5; CDR3: CASSRQGSNIQYF; DNA: TGTGCCAGCAGTCGACAGGGATCAAACATTCAGTACTTC
D: NA; size: many; J: TRBJ1-1; V: TRBV6-5; CDR3: CASSYGGAEAFF; DNA: TGTGCCAGCAGTTACGGGGGCGCTGAAGCTTTCTTT
D: TRBD1; size: few; J: TRBJ1-2; V: TRBV11-2; CDR3: CASSGQGAHGYTF; DNA: TGTGCCAGCAGCGGACAGGGGGCTCATGGCTACACCTTC
D: TRBD1; size: NA; J: TRBJ1-1; V: TRBV5-8; CDR3: CASSLRQGVNAEAFF; DNA: TGTGCCAGCAGCTTACGACAGGGGGTCAACGCTGAAGCTTTCTTT
D: NA; size: NA; J: TRBJ2-3; V: TRBV5-1; CDR3: CASSLRAGDNTDTQYF; DNA: TGCGCCAGCAGCTTGAGGGCAGGGGACAACACAGATACGCAGTATTTT
D: TRBD1; size: NA; J: TRBJ1-2; V: TRBV19; CDR3: CASTSQGAPKGYTF; DNA: TGTGCCAGTACCTCCCAGGGGGCGCCTAAGGGCTACACCTTC
D: NA; size: NA; J: TRBJ1-2; V: TRBV6-1; CDR3: CASSEALAQAGYGYTF; DNA: NA
D: NA; size: NA; J: TRBJ2-7; V: TRBV5-6; CDR3: CASSLVGADEQYF; DNA: TGTGCCAGCAGCTTGGTAGGGGCCGACGAGCAGTACTTC
D: NA; size: NA; J: TRBJ2-1; V: TRBV6-1; CDR3: CASSEATATYNEQFF; DNA: TGTGCCAGCAGTGAAGCGACAGCTACCTACAATGAGCAGTTCTTC
D: NA; size: NA; J: TRBJ2-3; V: TRBV6-1; CDR3: CASSARSGSTDTQYF; DNA: TGTGCCAGCAGTGCCCGTAGCGGTAGCACAGATACGCAGTATTTT
D: NA; size: few; J: TRBJ2-7; V: TRBV6-1; CDR3: CASSLEPGVENEQYF; DNA: TGTGCCAGCAGTCTAGAGCCCGGGGTCGAAAACGAGCAGTACTTC
D: TRBD1; size: NA; J: TRBJ1-5; V: TRBV2; CDR3: CASKQDRDQPQHF; DNA: TGTGCCAGCAAACAGGACAGGGATCAGCCCCAGCATTTT
D: NA; size: NA; J: TRBJ2-1; V: TRBV6-4; CDR3: CASSDGGGEQFF; DNA: TGTGCCAGCAGTGATGGAGGTGGTGAGCAGTTCTTC
D: NA; size: NA; J: TRBJ1-4; V: TRBV7-9; CDR3: CASSPWDTHEREKLFF; DNA: TGTGCCAGCAGCCCCTGGGACACCCACGAAAGGGAAAAACTGTTTTTT
D: TRBD1; size: NA; J: TRBJ1-3; V: TRBV4-1; CDR3: CASSQGTGVAGNTIYF; DNA: TGCGCCAGCAGCCAAGGGACAGGGGTTGCGGGAAACACCATATATTTT
D: NA; size: NA; J: TRBJ2-2; V: TRBV7-8; CDR3: CASTQATASLGELFF; DNA: TGTGCCAGCACCCAAGCCACCGCGTCCCTCGGGGAGCTGTTTTTT
D: NA; size: NA; J: TRBJ2-6; V: TRBV5-6; CDR3: CASSWRDSYSGANVLTF; DNA: TGTGCCAGCAGCTGGAGGGACAGCTACTCTGGGGCCAACGTCCTGACTTTC
D: NA; size: NA; J: TRBJ1-5; V: TRBV2; CDR3: CASSDNYSNQPQHF; DNA: TGTGCCAGCAGTGATAACTATAGCAATCAGCCCCAGCATTTT
D: TRBD1; size: once; J: TRBJ2-7; V: TRBV10-3; CDR3: CAISQQGAYEQYF; DNA: TGTGCCATCAGTCAGCAGGGGGCCTACGAGCAGTACTTC